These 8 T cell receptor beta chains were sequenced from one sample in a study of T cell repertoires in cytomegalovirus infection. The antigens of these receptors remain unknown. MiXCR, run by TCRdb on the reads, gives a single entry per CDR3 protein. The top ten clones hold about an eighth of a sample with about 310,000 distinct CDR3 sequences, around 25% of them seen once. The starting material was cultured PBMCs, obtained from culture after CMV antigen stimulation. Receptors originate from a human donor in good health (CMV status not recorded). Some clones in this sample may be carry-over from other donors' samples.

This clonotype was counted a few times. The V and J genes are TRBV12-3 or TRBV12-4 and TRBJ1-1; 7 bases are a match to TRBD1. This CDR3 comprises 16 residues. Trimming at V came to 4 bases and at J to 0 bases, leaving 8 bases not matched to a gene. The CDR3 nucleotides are TGTGCCAGCAGTTATTACAGGGGAACTATGAACACTGAAGCTTTCTTT. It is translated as CASSYYRGTMNTEAFF.

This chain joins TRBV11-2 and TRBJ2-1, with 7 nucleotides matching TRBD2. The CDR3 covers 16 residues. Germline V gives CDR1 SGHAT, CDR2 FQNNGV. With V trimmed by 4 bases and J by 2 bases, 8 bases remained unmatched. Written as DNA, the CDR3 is TGTGCCAGCAGCTCCGCACTAGCGAAGACCTACAATGAGCAGTTCTTC. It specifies CASSSALAKTYNEQFF.

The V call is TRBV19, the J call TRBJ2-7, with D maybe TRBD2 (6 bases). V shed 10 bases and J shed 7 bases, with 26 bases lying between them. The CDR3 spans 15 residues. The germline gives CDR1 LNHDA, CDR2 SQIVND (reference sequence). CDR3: CAIQEPDGTGVEQYV. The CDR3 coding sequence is TGTGCCATACAGGAGCCCGATGGTACGGGAGTTGAGCAGTACGTC.

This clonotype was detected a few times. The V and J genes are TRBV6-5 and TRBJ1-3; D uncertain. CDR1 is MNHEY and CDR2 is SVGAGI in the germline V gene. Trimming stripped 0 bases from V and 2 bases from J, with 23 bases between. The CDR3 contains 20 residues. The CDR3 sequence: CASSYSQPGISLQTGNTIYF. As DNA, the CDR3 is TGTGCCAGCAGTTACTCGCAGCCAGGAATAAGCCTGCAGACTGGAAACACCATATATTTT.

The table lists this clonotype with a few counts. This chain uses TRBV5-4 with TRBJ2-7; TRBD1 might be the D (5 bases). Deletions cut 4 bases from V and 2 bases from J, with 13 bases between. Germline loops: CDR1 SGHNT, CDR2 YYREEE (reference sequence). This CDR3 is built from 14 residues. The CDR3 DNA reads TGTGCCAGCAGCGAACCTGGCAGGGCCTACGAGCAGTACGTC. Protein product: CASSEPGRAYEQYV.

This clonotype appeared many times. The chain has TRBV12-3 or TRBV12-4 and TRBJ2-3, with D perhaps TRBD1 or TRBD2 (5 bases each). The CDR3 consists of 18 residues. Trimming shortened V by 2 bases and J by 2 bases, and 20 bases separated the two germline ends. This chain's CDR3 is CASSLFRWHEGITDTQYF. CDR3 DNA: TGTGCCAGCAGTTTATTCAGGTGGCACGAGGGGATCACAGATACGCAGTATTTT.

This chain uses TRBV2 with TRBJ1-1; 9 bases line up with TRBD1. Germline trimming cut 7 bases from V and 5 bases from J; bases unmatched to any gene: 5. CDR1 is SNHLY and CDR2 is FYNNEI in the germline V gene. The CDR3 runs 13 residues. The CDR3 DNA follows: TGTGCCAGCATGGGACAGGGAGGGACTGAAGCTTTCTTT. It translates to CASMGQGGTEAFF.

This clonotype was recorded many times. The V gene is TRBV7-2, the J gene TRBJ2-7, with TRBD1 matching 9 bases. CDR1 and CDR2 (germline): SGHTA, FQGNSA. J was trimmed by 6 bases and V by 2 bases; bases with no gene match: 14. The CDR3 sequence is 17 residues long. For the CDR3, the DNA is TGTGCCAGCAGCTTAACCATGTCGGGACAGGGTCTCTCCGAGCAGTACTTC. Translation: CASSLTMSGQGLSEQYF.